This entry concerns a single TCR beta chain. Ten or more counts support this clonotype. It has no known antigen specificity. An end of the junction differs from the germline gene, which may be a read error. PBMCs were isolated by Ficoll-Paque density gradient centrifugation. The data belong to a study of T-cell memory formation after mild COVID-19 (dated by TCRdb to the early 2020s). Describing the broader study: TCR sequence clusters from the two donors were found to be largely donor specific. In a couple of donors, T-cell clones that expanded and contracted after mild COVID-19 were followed by sequencing TCRalpha and TCRbeta repertoires longitudinally. The cohort was made up of two young adult volunteers, one female and one male, who were previously healthy. Points the paper makes about the study in general: Contracting CD4+ clones appeared mostly in the CM and EM memory subsets, whereas CD8+ clones were enriched in EMRA. From day 15 to 85, contracting clones showed balanced CD4/CD8 phenotypes, whereas a second wave of clones that expanded from day 15 to 37 leaned towards CD4+. Some responding clones were detected in pre-infection memory, suggesting pre-existing cross-reactive memory T cells joined the SARS-CoV-2 response. The study covered only a couple of mild cases, and larger cohorts including severe cases with pre-infection samples were considered necessary. SARS-CoV-2 specificity of the second-wave clones peaking on day 37 was not confirmed.

The sequencing machine was an Illumina NovaSeq 6000. Using 5'RACE with constant-segment primers, TCRalpha and TCRbeta cDNA libraries were constructed, with sample barcodes and unique molecular identifiers added in the process. Trizol reagent was used to extract RNA from every sample. Amplification of the libraries took two PCR steps, and the second step added a second sample barcode plus Illumina TruSeq adapters. Sequencing of the libraries was done on an Illumina NovaSeq, producing 2 x 150 bp paired-end reads. The authors processed their data as follows. Reads were demultiplexed and collapsed into UMI-guided consensus sequences with migec v1.2.7. Using mixcr v2.1.11, the UMI consensuses were aligned to TRA and TRB V and J templates and assembled into clonotypes. A clonotype was counted as expanded or contracted only when both edgeR and NoisET called the clonotype significant, with the noise models trained on biological replicates. For edgeR calls, the cutoffs were a false discovery rate-adjusted p below 0.01 and a log2 fold-change threshold of 1. PCA with hierarchical clustering of max-normalized trajectories of the 1000 most abundant clonotypes was used as exploratory dynamics analysis. The CD4 or CD8 phenotype of responding clones was assigned using the separately sequenced CD4+ and CD8+ repertoires. TCRdb itself trimmed the public reads at Q25 with fastp, ran MiXCR and retained productive beta chains. Entries are consolidated by CDR3 protein sequence, retaining the most common genes and DNA. For this entry, the V and J calls and clone size follow TCRdb and not the study's own pipeline. The sample table lists 25,000 to 35,000 distinct CDR3 sequences, about 12% of them with a count of one. The ten top clones hold approximately 16% of the sample.

CDR1 and CDR2 are drawn from the germline V gene: SQVTM, ANQGSEA. Including cysteine and phenylalanine, the CDR3 has 12 amino acids. Of all the DNA, just the CDR3 is kept, 36 bases in frame from base 1. The receptor was derived from an adult woman who had mild COVID-19 (a few samples of this study predate the infection). The sample titles of this study are shuffled in the database, so cell type and time point are left out; the donor was told from shared clones. Sequencing was performed on PBMCs or a T cell subset sorted from them (not recorded which). The sequence links TRBV29-1 to TRBJ1-2; the D gene is unclear. The nucleotide sequence reads TGCAGCGTGGAAGCGGATTTGGATGGCTACACCTTC. Translation gives CSVEADLDGYTF.